The 19 T cell receptor beta chains reported below all come from one sample, sequenced in a study of blood T cells in healthy people across ages. Together with a sample-barcoded 5' primer, a J-beta primer mix was included in a second PCR lasting roughly 6 to 12 cycles. TCRdb itself ran the 5' RACE reads through MiXCR, one entry per CDR3 protein. The sample lists roughly 800,000 distinct CDR3 sequences, roughly 64% occurring once. The sequencing input was blood. These receptors were taken from a man aged 25-40 years in good health.

The chain couples TRBV29-1 to TRBJ2-1; D gene unclear. Germline loops: CDR1 SQVTM, CDR2 ANQGSEA. This CDR3 region has 13 residues. Trimming stripped 7 bases from V and 4 bases from J, with 14 bases between. The CDR3 region has the DNA TGCAGCGCCCGAACCGACCGTTACAATGAGCAGTTCTTC. It yields the protein CSARTDRYNEQFF.

The chain employs TRBV20-1 and TRBJ2-1; D gene uncertain. From germline, CDR1 is DFQATT and CDR2 SNEGSKA (reference sequence). The CDR3 consists of 13 residues. Between the trimmed V and J ends, which lost 3 bases and 6 bases, there was a span of 12 bases. The CDR3 sequence is CSASSPGGNEQFF. The CDR3 DNA is TGCAGTGCTAGCTCGCCTGGCGGCAATGAGCAGTTCTTC.

This clonotype has only a few counts. J is TRBJ1-4 and V is TRBV29-1; D remains ambiguous. The V end lost 5 bases, the J end lost 4 bases, and 11 bases lay between the germline ends. The CDR3 runs 13 residues. Germline V gene data show CDR1 as SQVTM and CDR2 as ANQGSEA. CDR3 nucleotide sequence: TGCAGCGTTCAACCCCAGGATAATGAAAAACTGTTTTTT. Translating gives CSVQPQDNEKLFF.

The V and J genes are TRBV6-2 or TRBV6-3 and TRBJ2-7, with D perhaps matching TRBD2 (5 bases). The CDR3 extends over 13 amino acids. Trimming pared 6 bases from V and 5 bases from J, leaving 14 bases between. CDR1 is MNHEY and CDR2 is SVGEGT in the germline V gene. Here the CDR3 reads CASSPPGYHEQYF. The CDR3, as DNA: TGTGCCAGCAGCCCGCCGGGGTACCACGAGCAGTACTTC.

The rearrangement joins TRBV28 to TRBJ2-3; 8 positions match TRBD2. V trimming: 7 bases; J trimming: 2 bases; junction bases outside the gene matches: 11. Per germline, CDR1 MDHEN and CDR2 SYDVKM. This CDR3 is built from 16 residues. The CDR3 DNA follows: TGTGCCAGCAACGTATTAGCGGGGCACAACACAGATACGCAGTATTTT. Translating it yields CASNVLAGHNTDTQYF.

The V and J genes are TRBV27 and TRBJ1-4; 8 bases are a match to TRBD1. The trim removed 2 bases at V and 8 bases at J, leaving 7 bases unmatched. Germline V lookup: CDR1 MNHEY, CDR2 SMNVEV (reference sequence). The CDR3 loop spans 15 amino acids. CDR3 residues: CASSLVVGQAEKLFF. As DNA, the CDR3 is TGTGCCAGCAGTTTAGTGGTGGGACAGGCAGAAAAACTGTTTTTT.

The CDR3: CASSLIPRSDTQYF. Here the CDR3 DNA reads TGTGCCAGCAGCCTTATTCCGCGTTCAGATACGCAGTATTTT. V usage is TRBV7-2 and J usage is TRBJ2-3; D gene unclear. The CDR3 runs to 14 residues. CDR1 SGHTA and CDR2 FQGNSA come from the germline V gene. V gave up 5 bases and J gave up 4 bases, with 13 bases separating them.

Regarding this clonotype: The junction does not match germline at one end; this may be a read error. The V call is TRBV6-1, the J call TRBJ1-3; perhaps TRBD1 as D (6 bases). The CDR3 runs 16 residues. Germline V gene lookup returns CDR1 MNHNS and CDR2 SASEGT. The CDR3 DNA reads TGTGCCAGTAGTGAAGAGGCAGGGGACTCTGGAAACACCATATATTTT. Its translation is CASSEEAGDSGNTIYF.

The rearrangement uses TRBV6-1 and TRBJ2-1, with D perhaps TRBD2 (5 bases). The CDR3 loop spans 13 amino acids. Trimming removed 9 bases from V and 2 bases from J, with 11 bases in between. Looked up from germline, CDR1 is MNHNS and CDR2 is SASEGT. The CDR3, as DNA: TGTGCCAGTTGGAGCGGAACCTACAATGAGCAGTTCTTC. Encoded protein: CASWSGTYNEQFF.

The rearrangement links TRBV6-6 to TRBJ2-3; D gene unclear. Per germline, CDR1 MNHNY and CDR2 SVGAGI (reference sequence). V lost 5 bases, J lost 8 bases, and 11 bases lay in between. The CDR3 has 12 amino acids. In nucleotides, the CDR3 is TGTGCCAGCAGTACTACGACCGCTACGCAGTATTTT. Translating it yields CASSTTTATQYF.

The chain joins TRBV29-1 to TRBJ2-5, with TRBD2 identical over 7 bases. The length of the CDR3 is 15 residues. Per the germline V gene, CDR1 is SQVTM and CDR2 is ANQGSEA. Losses at the gene ends were 5 bases for V and 5 bases for J; bases not matched to a gene: 14. DNA of the CDR3: TGCAGCGTTTGGTTCGCGGGAGATTTTCGCGAGACCCAGTACTTC. It codes for CSVWFAGDFRETQYF.

The rearrangement joins TRBV18 to TRBJ2-4; unclear D gene. The J call may be wrong; the DNA end is better matched by TRBJ2-5. This CDR3 is built from 15 residues. Germline loops: CDR1 KGHSH, CDR2 LQKENI. The CDR3 DNA sequence: TGTGCCAGCTCACCCTCTGGACCGCCTCGGGAGACCCAGTACTTC. As protein: CASSPSGPPRETQYF.

V and J are TRBV12-3 or TRBV12-4 and TRBJ1-1; 7 bases match TRBD1. The CDR3 covers 17 residues. With 6 bases clipped from V and 1 base from J, the junction kept 14 bases outside the gene matches. CDR3 residues: CASSPTPYGQANTEAFF. As DNA, the CDR3 is TGTGCCAGCAGCCCTACCCCATACGGACAGGCGAACACTGAAGCTTTCTTT.

The chain couples TRBV2 to TRBJ2-7; tentative D call: TRBD2 (6 bases). V was clipped by 5 bases and J by 4 bases, with 18 bases between them. In germline, CDR1 is SNHLY, CDR2 FYNNEI. The CDR3 covers 15 residues. The CDR3 loop reads CASSPRTTGFYEQYF. For the CDR3, the DNA is TGTGCCAGCAGTCCCCGGACTACCGGCTTTTACGAGCAGTACTTC.

This chain connects TRBV29-1 to TRBJ2-7; D possibly corresponds to TRBD1 (6 bases). The CDR3 covers 13 residues. Trimming took off 4 bases at V and 7 bases at J, with 17 bases between the two ends. CDR1 is SQVTM and CDR2 is ANQGSEA in the germline V gene. Here the CDR3 reads CSVGGGRSGEQYF. Written as DNA, the CDR3 is TGCAGCGTTGGAGGGGGACGGTCGGGAGAGCAGTACTTC.

This clonotype was detected a few times. The rearrangement joins TRBV28 to TRBJ2-5; 16 bases map to TRBD2. V was clipped by 4 bases and J by 5 bases; unmatched bases: 7. The V gene's germline CDR1 is MDHEN and CDR2 SYDVKM. The CDR3 runs to 17 residues. The CDR3: CASSYLGLAGGMETQYF. As DNA, the CDR3 is TGTGCCAGCAGTTATCTGGGACTAGCGGGAGGGATGGAGACCCAGTACTTC.

The chain is built from TRBV30 and TRBJ2-5, with a possible D match to TRBD2 (6 bases). This CDR3 is 14 amino acids long. Germline CDR1 reads GTSNPN; CDR2 reads SVGIG (reference sequence). V dropped 5 bases and J dropped 3 bases, with 16 bases sitting between them. The CDR3 DNA reads TGTGCCTGGGGGGCTGGGCGGGGAGAAGAGACCCAGTACTTC. Its translation is CAWGAGRGEETQYF.

The chain is built from TRBV10-1 and TRBJ2-4, with D possibly being TRBD1 or TRBD2 (5 bases each). CDR1 WNHNN and CDR2 SYGVQD come from the germline V gene (reference sequence). Trimming took off 5 bases at V and 11 bases at J, with 16 bases between the two ends. The CDR3 is 13 amino acids. The CDR3 loop reads CASSQSPLGVQYF. CDR3 DNA sequence: TGCGCCAGCAGTCAAAGTCCTCTGGGGGTTCAGTACTTC.

Only one count was recorded for this clonotype. The chain combines TRBV30 with TRBJ1-2; D unresolved. The V gene's germline CDR1 is GTSNPN and CDR2 SVGIG (reference sequence). Trimming removed 4 bases at V and 2 bases at J, with 11 bases between. The CDR3 is 13 residues long. The CDR3 spells CAWTTTGNYGYTF. The CDR3 DNA is TGTGCCTGGACCACCACCGGCAACTATGGCTACACCTTC. Combining the CDR3 with reference TRBV30 and TRBJ1-2 gives the whole variable domain SQTIHQWPATLVQPVGSPLSLECTVEGTSNPNLYWYRQAAGRGLQLLFYSVGIGQISSEVPQNLSASRPQDRQFILSSKKLLLSDSGFYLCAWTTTGNYGYTFGSGTRLTVV.